The next 7 T cell receptor beta chains were all read from a single sample in a study of blood T cell repertoires in COVID-19. Data came from immunoSEQ multiplex PCR; TCRdb stores just in-frame clones and leaves some out. The table includes approximately 220,000 clones, 75% to 90% detected once. The sample taken for sequencing was PBMCs or T cells enriched from blood (not recorded which). The source of these receptors is a young man who had recovered from COVID-19.

The chain employs TRBV16 and TRBJ2-7; TRBD1 agrees at 7 bases. CDR1 and CDR2 (germline): KGHSY, FQNENV. The CDR3 contains 15 residues. J was trimmed by 5 bases and V by 4 bases; bases with no gene match: 11. CDR3: CASSPTGNGKNEQYF. In DNA, the CDR3 is TGTGCCAGCAGCCCGACAGGGAATGGTAAAAACGAGCAGTACTTC.

The chain combines TRBV28 with TRBJ1-2; 8 bases are shared with TRBD1. Trimming at V came to 4 bases and at J to 3 bases, leaving 7 bases not matched to a gene. The CDR3 runs 15 residues. Per germline, CDR1 MDHEN and CDR2 SYDVKM. The chain's CDR3 is CASSSSSTGDYGYTF. DNA of the CDR3: TGTGCCAGCAGTTCCTCCTCGACAGGGGACTATGGCTACACCTTC.

V is TRBV2 and J is TRBJ1-2, with D tentatively TRBD1 (6 bases). V was trimmed by 6 bases and J by 8 bases, leaving 16 bases between them. Germline CDR1 and CDR2: SNHLY and FYNNEI. The length of the CDR3 is 13 residues. CDR3 in DNA: TGTGCCAGCAGGGGGGGGCAGGAGGTAGGCTACACCTTC. This translates into CASRGGQEVGYTF.

V usage is TRBV30 and J usage is TRBJ1-6; the match to TRBD1 covers 7 bases. Trimming at V came to 7 bases and at J to 9 bases, leaving 12 bases not matched to a gene. The CDR3 sequence is 14 residues long. CDR1 and CDR2 (germline): GTSNPN, SVGIG (reference sequence). CDR3 residues: CAYAADRVSSPLHF. DNA of the CDR3: TGTGCCTATGCCGCCGACAGGGTCAGTTCACCCCTCCACTTT.

The J gene is TRBJ2-7, the V gene TRBV7-2; unclear D gene. V lost 2 bases and J 3 bases, leaving 8 bases between the germline ends. Germline assignment: CDR1 SGHTA and CDR2 FQGNSA. The CDR3 extends over 13 amino acids. The CDR3 DNA sequence: TGTGCCAGCAGCTTATACCCAGACTACGAGCAGTACTTC. Its protein product is CASSLYPDYEQYF.

V gene TRBV4-2 combines with J gene TRBJ1-3; unclear D gene. This CDR3 is 16 amino acids long. V lost 0 bases and J lost 0, with 9 bases in between. Looked up from germline, CDR1 is LGHNA and CDR2 is YNFKEQ. The CDR3 here is CASSQDRAGSGNTIYF. The CDR3, as DNA: TGTGCCAGCAGCCAAGATAGGGCGGGCTCTGGAAACACCATATATTTT.

The V and J genes are TRBV28 and TRBJ1-2; 8 nucleotides align to TRBD1. The CDR3 sequence is 11 residues long. V lost 10 bases to trimming and J lost 8 bases; unmatched junction nucleotides: 6. The germline V gene has CDR1 MDHEN and CDR2 SYDVKM. The CDR3 DNA sequence: TGTGCCACCACTCGGACAGGGGGCTACACCTTC. It yields the protein CATTRTGGYTF.